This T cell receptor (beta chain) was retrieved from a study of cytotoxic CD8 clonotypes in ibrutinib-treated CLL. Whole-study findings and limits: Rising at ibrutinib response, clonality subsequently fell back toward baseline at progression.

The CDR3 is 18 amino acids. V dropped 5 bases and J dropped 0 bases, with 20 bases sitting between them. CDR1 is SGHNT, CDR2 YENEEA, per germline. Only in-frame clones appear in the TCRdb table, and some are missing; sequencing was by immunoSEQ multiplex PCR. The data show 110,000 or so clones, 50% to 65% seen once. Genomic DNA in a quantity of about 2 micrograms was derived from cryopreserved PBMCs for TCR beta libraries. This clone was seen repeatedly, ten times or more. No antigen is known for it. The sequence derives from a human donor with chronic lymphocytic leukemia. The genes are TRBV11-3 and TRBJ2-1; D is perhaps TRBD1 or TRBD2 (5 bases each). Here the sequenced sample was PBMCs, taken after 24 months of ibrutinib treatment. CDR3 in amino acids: CASSAKAKGRSSYNEQFF. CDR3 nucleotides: TGTGCCAGCAGCGCTAAGGCCAAGGGACGGAGCTCCTACAATGAGCAGTTCTTC.